This passage covers 5 T cell receptor beta chains from one sample sequenced in a study of response to subunit inactivated influenza vaccine. TCRdb processed the RT-PCR reads anew with MiXCR; each CDR3 protein has one entry. The sample contains around 580,000 distinct CDR3 sequences, 14% of which appear only once. The specimen comprised PBMCs from blood, sampled approximately 13 days after vaccination. All receptors derive from a man over 45 who received an inactivated influenza vaccine.

The V and J genes are TRBV20-1 and TRBJ1-5; D possibly corresponds to TRBD1 (6 bases). CDR3 length: 13 residues. CDR1 is DFQATT and CDR2 is SNEGSKA in the germline V gene (reference sequence). The ends were cut back, 1 base at V and 4 bases at J, with 8 bases in the middle. CDR3 sequence reads: CSARATGNQPQHF. The CDR3 coding sequence is TGCAGTGCTAGAGCTACAGGGAATCAGCCCCAGCATTTT.

This clonotype was observed a few times. The chain is built from TRBV15 and TRBJ2-7; a possible D gene is TRBD1 (6 bases). This CDR3 spans 13 amino acids. Trimming took off 6 bases at V and 5 bases at J, with 14 bases between the two ends. Germline V gene data show CDR1 as LNHNV and CDR2 as YYDKDF (reference sequence). CDR3 residues: CATSPGHADEQYF. The CDR3 DNA sequence: TGTGCCACCAGTCCGGGACATGCGGACGAGCAGTACTTC.

This clonotype was observed many times. V gene TRBV18 combines with J gene TRBJ2-5; D remains unclear. V gave up 3 bases and J gave up 3 bases, with 11 bases separating them. CDR1 and CDR2 from the germline V gene are KGHSH and LQKENI. The CDR3 is 14 amino acids. The CDR3 loop is CASSPSLPEETQYF. DNA of the CDR3: TGTGCCAGCTCACCTTCACTACCAGAAGAGACCCAGTACTTC.

The gene calls are TRBV18 and TRBJ2-5; no clear D gene. V was shortened by 4 bases and J by 2 bases, with 11 bases between the two germline ends. CDR3 size: 14 residues. CDR1 and CDR2 (germline): KGHSH, LQKENI. CDR3 DNA: TGTGCCAGCTCACAGGGTATCCAGCAAGAGACCCAGTACTTC. Its translation is CASSQGIQQETQYF.

This chain uses TRBV9 with TRBJ2-1; TRBD1 matches at 7 bases. Germline CDR1 reads SGDLS; CDR2 reads YYNGEE. V gave up 4 bases and J gave up 3 bases; unmatched junction bases: 10. The CDR3 has 16 amino acids. This chain's CDR3 is CASSHPRTGYYNEQFF. As DNA, the CDR3 is TGTGCCAGCAGCCACCCGAGGACAGGATACTACAATGAGCAGTTCTTC.